Detailed here is one T cell receptor (beta chain). Its cognate antigen is unknown. Germline is not matched at one junction end, which may reflect a read error. The TCRbeta library incorporated unique molecular identifiers. MiXCR was run by TCRdb on the PCR reads, yielding one entry per CDR3 protein. Seen here are a few hundred thousand distinct CDR3 sequences, under 20% observed once, and the top ten hold about 32%. This sample was taken from a study of T-cell reconstitution after alpha-beta-depleted transplantation in children. Overall study results and limits: When one year had passed after transplant, most T-cell counts and diversity came from newly produced T cells. After transplant, high TCRbeta diversity at day 60 in some patients arose from surviving recipient T cells and thymic progenitors.

CDR1 is LGHNA and CDR2 is YNFKEQ in the germline V gene. The CDR3 sequence is 17 residues long. The specimen comprised PBMCs, mostly from graft donor cells, sampled 360 days after TCRalphabeta/CD19-depleted stem cell transplant. The sequence was collected from a boy under three years old who had a stem cell transplant for Wiskott-Aldrich syndrome, so the T cells may come from the graft donor. The chain is built from TRBV4-2 and TRBJ2-3; D remains ambiguous. CDR3 amino acids: CANSQDPWVAKSDTQYF. The CDR3 DNA reads as TGTGCCAACAGCCAAGATCCCTGGGTGGCCAAGTCAGATACGCAGTATTTT.